Listed below are T cell receptor beta chains from one sample, sequenced in a study of beta chain features in type 1 diabetes. Repertoires were generated with immunoSEQ multiplex PCR, while TCRdb's copy carries only in-frame clones and drops some. The table lists over 350,000 clones, over 12% of them singletons, with approximately 0.02% in the top ten. Sequencing input: naive CD4+ T cells from blood. These receptor sequences come from a woman aged 18-30 years in good health. Both conserved end residues are part of each CDR3. A D gene is named only where the DNA matches it firmly. The listing skips clone size in some rows; elsewhere it reads once, few, many or a size class.

D gene	clone size	J gene	V gene	CDR3 DNA	CDR3 protein
.	.	TRBJ2-6	TRBV4-1	TGCGCCAGCAGCCAAGTTCCAGGGGATCGAGGGGCCAACGTCCTGACTTTC	CASSQVPGDRGANVLTF
.	.	TRBJ1-2	TRBV28	TGTGCCAGCAGTTCCCAGGACAGCTATGGCTACACCTTC	CASSSQDSYGYTF
TRBD2	once	TRBJ2-1	TRBV19	TGTGCCAGTAGCCGCACCGGGACTAGCGGATTTCCCTACAATGAGCAGTTCTTC	CASSRTGTSGFPYNEQFF
.	.	TRBJ2-5	TRBV14	TGTGCCAGCAGCCAAGATGCTGGTTCCTATTACTACCAAGGGACCCAGTACTTC	CASSQDAGSYYYQGTQYF
.	few	TRBJ2-6	TRBV11-2	TGTGCCAGCAGCTCAGGGTCTGGGGCCAACGTCCTGACTTTC	CASSSGSGANVLTF
TRBD1	.	TRBJ2-6	TRBV28	TGTGCCAGCAGTTCAGGGGGCGCGCCTGGGGCCAACGTCCTGACTTTC	CASSSGGAPGANVLTF
.	.	TRBJ2-3	TRBV19	TGTGCCAGTAGTGATCGAGGAGATTTCACAGATACGCAGTATTTT	CASSDRGDFTDTQYF
.	.	TRBJ2-5	TRBV19	TGTGCCAGTAGTATTGGTGGGCAGGTACAAGAGACCCAGTACTTC	CASSIGGQVQETQYF
TRBD1	.	TRBJ1-2	TRBV29-1	TGCAGCGTTGTCCGGGGGACAGGGAGGAACTATGGCTACACCTTC	CSVVRGTGRNYGYTF
.	.	TRBJ2-7	TRBV30	TGTGCCTGGAGTGTGGGGCTAGCGATATCCTACGAGCAGTACTTC	CAWSVGLAISYEQYF
.	.	TRBJ1-2	TRBV29-1	TGCAGCACAACAGCAGGGGAACGCTATGGCTACACCTTC	CSTTAGERYGYTF
.	few	TRBJ2-3	TRBV5-1	TGCGCCAGCAGCTTGTGGGGCAGCACAGATACGCAGTATTTT	CASSLWGSTDTQYF
.	.	TRBJ2-4	TRBV2	TGTGCCAGCGGTCTCTATCTAGCCAAAAACATTCAGTACTTC	CASGLYLAKNIQYF
.	few	TRBJ2-3	TRBV7-9	TGTGCCAGCAGCATGACTGTAAGCACAGATACGCAGTATTTT	CASSMTVSTDTQYF
TRBD1	.	TRBJ2-5	TRBV7-9	TGTGCCAGCAGCCCCAGACAGGGGGCAGAAGAGACCCAGTACTTC	CASSPRQGAEETQYF
.	.	TRBJ2-3	TRBV29-1	TGCAGCGTTAATAAAGACAGTCTGAGCACAGATACGCAGTATTTT	CSVNKDSLSTDTQYF
.	.	TRBJ1-4	TRBV15	TGTGCCACCAGCGACCCCGGGAATAATGAAAAACTGTTTTTT	CATSDPGNNEKLFF
.	few	TRBJ2-1	TRBV6-1	TGTGCCACCTCTCTACTTTATAGCTCCTACAATGAGCAGTTCTTC	CATSLLYSSYNEQFF
.	.	TRBJ1-1	TRBV29-1	TGCAGCGTTGAAGATAGGGGGGGTAAGAACACTGAAGCTTTCTTT	CSVEDRGGKNTEAFF
TRBD1	.	TRBJ1-2	TRBV28	TGTGCCAGCAGTTTCCCCCCCCGGGACAGTGGCTACACCTTC	CASSFPPRDSGYTF
TRBD1	.	TRBJ1-5	TRBV7-2	TGTGCCAGCAGCTTAACAGGGGAAACATATCAGCCCCAGCATTTT	CASSLTGETYQPQHF
.	.	TRBJ1-1	TRBV9	TGTGCCAGCAGCGTAGCAGGGGTTGGAGACACTGAAGCTTTCTTT	CASSVAGVGDTEAFF
TRBD2	.	TRBJ2-7	TRBV27	TGTGCCAGCAGTTTGACTAGCGGGGGCTACGAGCAGTACTTC	CASSLTSGGYEQYF
TRBD1	.	TRBJ2-7	TRBV28	TGTGCCAGCAGGGGGACAGTAATCTACGAGCAGTACTTC	CASRGTVIYEQYF
TRBD1	.	TRBJ2-7	TRBV29-1	TGCAGCGTTGGGACAGGGGTCTACGAGCAGTACTTC	CSVGTGVYEQYF
.	few	TRBJ2-1	TRBV11-2	TGTGCCAGCAGCCTAACAGTCGTCCAGAATGAGCAGTTCTTC	CASSLTVVQNEQFF
.	.	TRBJ2-3	TRBV21-1	TGTGCCAGCAGCAAAAACATAGAGCGGGAGAGCACAGATACGCAGTATTTT	CASSKNIERESTDTQYF
TRBD1	.	TRBJ1-1	TRBV14	TGTGCCAGCAGCCAACTCTTCGACAGGGAGAGGTGGGTGAACACTGAAGCTTTCTTT	CASSQLFDRERWVNTEAFF
.	.	TRBJ2-5	TRBV29-1	TGCAGCGTTGATTCAGGGTTGGAGACCCAGTACTTC	CSVDSGLETQYF
.	.	TRBJ1-1	TRBV30	TGTGCCTGGGATGACAGTCCTCGGGCTTTCTTT	CAWDDSPRAFF
.	few	TRBJ1-2	TRBV28	TGTGCCAGCTATCAGGGATATCGCGGCTACACCTTC	CASYQGYRGYTF
TRBD1	few	TRBJ2-1	TRBV28	TGTGCCAGCAGCTCCCCCGGGACAGCTAAACACAATGAGCAGTTCTTC	CASSSPGTAKHNEQFF
TRBD1	few	TRBJ1-2	TRBV30	TGTGCCTGGAGGGCTGAACCGGGACAGGGGAACTATGGCTACACCTTC	CAWRAEPGQGNYGYTF
TRBD1	.	TRBJ2-7	TRBV5-1	TGCGCCAGCAGCTCCCGGGACAGCTCCTACGAGCAGTACTTC	CASSSRDSSYEQYF
.	few	TRBJ2-7	TRBV18	TGTGCCAGCGCGTCGGGTCCACGCTTGACCGCCTACGAGCAGTACTTC	CASASGPRLTAYEQYF
.	few	TRBJ2-3	TRBV19	TGTGCCAGTAGTATCGGTACAGTCACCTCTGGTCCAGATACGCAGTATTTT	CASSIGTVTSGPDTQYF
TRBD1	.	TRBJ1-5	TRBV2	TGTGCCAGCAGTGCGGACAGGGCGATCAATCAGCCCCAGCATTTT	CASSADRAINQPQHF
.	few	TRBJ2-1	TRBV28	TGTGCCAGCAGTCCCCTGTTTGGGAGCTCCTACAATGAGCAGTTCTTC	CASSPLFGSSYNEQFF
.	few	TRBJ1-2	TRBV2	TGTGCCAGCAGTGAAGCGGAGGCTGGCTACACCTTC	CASSEAEAGYTF
.	once	TRBJ2-5	TRBV6-6	TGTGCCAGCAGGGAGACTACCCAAGAGACCCAGTACTTC	CASRETTQETQYF
TRBD1	.	TRBJ2-5	TRBV7-3	TGTGCCAGCAGCTTAACGGGGACAGGGTTGATGGAGACCCAGTACTTC	CASSLTGTGLMETQYF
.	few	TRBJ1-5	TRBV15	TGTGCCACCAGCACCACAACAGGGTATCAGCCCCAGCATTTT	CATSTTTGYQPQHF
.	.	TRBJ2-6	TRBV19	TGTGCCAGTATGGGCAGGGGTTACTCTGGGGCCAACGTCCTGACTTTC	CASMGRGYSGANVLTF
.	.	TRBJ2-7	TRBV6-5	TGTGCCAGCAGTTTCGGGGTCGGGGAGCAGTACTTC	CASSFGVGEQYF
TRBD1	few	TRBJ2-7	TRBV5-1	TGCGCCAGCAGCTTGGGAGACAGGGTCTCCTACGAGCAGTACTTC	CASSLGDRVSYEQYF
TRBD1	few	TRBJ1-5	TRBV2	TGTGCCAGCAGTGGTACAGGGGGCAATCAGCCCCAGCATTTT	CASSGTGGNQPQHF
TRBD1	few	TRBJ2-7	TRBV7-2	TGTGCCAGCAGCTTAGCACAGGGGTTATCCTACGAGCAGTACTTC	CASSLAQGLSYEQYF
TRBD2	few	TRBJ2-1	TRBV9	TGTGCCAGCAGCGTAGATAGCGGGAGGGCGAATGAGCAGTTCTTC	CASSVDSGRANEQFF
.	few	TRBJ2-3	TRBV30	TGTGCCTGGCAGCTAGCGAATACGCAGTATTTT	CAWQLANTQYF
TRBD1	few	TRBJ2-7	TRBV7-2	TGTGCCAGCAGCTTATCCACCTCAGGGGGCGGGGAGCAGTACTTC	CASSLSTSGGGEQYF
.	.	TRBJ2-1	TRBV19	TGTGCCAGTAGTATAAAGCGTTTTGGACAAAACTACAATGAGCAGTTCTTC	CASSIKRFGQNYNEQFF
.	.	TRBJ2-5	TRBV15	TGTGCCACCAGCAGCAGCCTAGCGCAAGAGACCCAGTACTTC	CATSSSLAQETQYF
TRBD1	few	TRBJ2-3	TRBV29-1	TGCAGCGTTGAGATCCTCCCGACAGGGCACACAGATACGCAGTATTTT	CSVEILPTGHTDTQYF
.	few	TRBJ2-7	TRBV27	TGTGCCAGCAGTGACCCCCGGCGGCCAGCCTACGAGCAGTACTTC	CASSDPRRPAYEQYF
.	few	TRBJ1-5	TRBV19	TGTGCCAGTAGTATGATCCAGATCAATCAGCCCCAGCATTTT	CASSMIQINQPQHF
.	.	TRBJ2-1	TRBV28	TGTGCCAGCAGTGTGACAGCGTATGAGCAGTTCTTC	CASSVTAYEQFF